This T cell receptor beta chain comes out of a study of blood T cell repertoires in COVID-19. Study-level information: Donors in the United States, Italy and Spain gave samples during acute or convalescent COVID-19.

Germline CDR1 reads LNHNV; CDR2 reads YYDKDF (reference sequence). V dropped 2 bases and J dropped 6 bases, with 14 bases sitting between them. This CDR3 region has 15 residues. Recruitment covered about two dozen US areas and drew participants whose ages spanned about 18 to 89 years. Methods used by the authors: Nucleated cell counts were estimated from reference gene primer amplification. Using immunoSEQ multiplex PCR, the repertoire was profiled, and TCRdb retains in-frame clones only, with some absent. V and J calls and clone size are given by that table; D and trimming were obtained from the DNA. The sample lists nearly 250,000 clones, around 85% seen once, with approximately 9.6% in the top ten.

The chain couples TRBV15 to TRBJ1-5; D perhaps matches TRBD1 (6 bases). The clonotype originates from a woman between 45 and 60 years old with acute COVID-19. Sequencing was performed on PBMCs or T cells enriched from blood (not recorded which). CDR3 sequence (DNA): TGTGCCACCAGCAGAACAGGGTTCCTGGCTCAGCCCCAGCATTTT. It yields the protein CATSRTGFLAQPQHF.